This T cell receptor (beta chain) was captured by sequencing in a study of technical replicates of blood from a few donors. This clone was seen a handful of times. Clones were read by immunoSEQ multiplex PCR, and TCRdb kept only the in-frame ones, dropping some. The top ten clones hold 0.25% of a sample with 79,000 or so clones, 90% to 95% of them seen once. Germline CDR1 is GTSNPN and CDR2 is SVGIG (reference sequence). This CDR3 is 16 amino acids long. The V end was cut by 0 bases, the J end by 1 base, with 16 bases between. The sequenced sample consisted of T cells isolated from PBMCs. This sequence originates from a human donor in good health. The rearrangement joins TRBV30 to TRBJ2-7; tentative D call: TRBD2 (5 bases). The CDR3 DNA sequence: TGTGCCTGGAGTGTACTGTCGGGGTTGTTGTCCTACGAGCAGTACTTC. This translates into CAWSVLSGLLSYEQYF.